This T cell receptor beta chain stems from a study of OX40 agonist ivuxolimab in advanced cancers. Across the whole study: An agonistic human IgG2 monoclonal antibody against OX40 (CD134) was given. Of mixed ages from about 20 to 90 and averaging about 60 years, the group was 65% to 85% male.

As for this clone: The antigen remains unidentified.

CDR1 and CDR2 (germline): LGHNA, YSLEER. CDR3 length: 15 residues. V shed 1 base and J shed 6 bases, with 12 bases lying between them. Profiled with immunoSEQ multiplex PCR; TCRdb holds only in-frame clones, not every one. The sample lists approximately 77,000 clones; 90% to 95% were seen once. Study-level points and caveats: The study found among the lowest clonal expansion in partial responders at 0.1-3.0 mg/kg. Blood T cells, both CD4+ and CD8+, expanded clonally by week 6 at 0.1 to 3.0 mg/kg.

Sequenced here: CD4+ or CD8+ T cells sorted from blood, sampled in a trial of the OX40 agonist ivuxolimab. This sequence joins TRBV4-3 and TRBJ1-4; D might be TRBD1 (6 bases). This clonotype was obtained from an adult with an advanced solid tumor such as melanoma, head and neck, liver or kidney cancer. Written as DNA, the CDR3 is TGCGCCAGCAGCCAAGTGCCAGGGGAATATGAAAAACTGTTTTTT. It specifies CASSQVPGEYEKLFF.